The TCR beta chain under discussion was sequenced for a study of cytomegalovirus exposure and HLA in healthy donors (dated by TCRdb to 2016 to 2017). The study in broad terms: In an earlier analysis of under 750 of the donors, approximately 300 Gb of sequence data and 95 million to 130 million unique TCR beta sequences from 180 million or so T cells were reported. Of the approximately 400 genotyped donors, 70% to 90% were placed in the genetic ancestry cluster associated with self-reported Caucasian donors. Among some 400 genotyped donors of the cohort, an average of around 240,000 unique TCR beta nucleotide sequences were sequenced per donor, roughly 20% of them non-productive. The study used immunosequencing to profile the T cell repertoires of several hundred subjects and linked those repertoires to cytomegalovirus serostatus. Because of strong linkage in the cohort, roughly 5 DR-DQ haplotypes were treated as single units for association and clustering. To study patterns of TCR occurrence, a later analysis re-analyzed previously published TCR beta repertoires from several hundred donors and added high-resolution HLA genotyping. Every repertoire in the discovery cohort had been generated on one and the same sequencing platform. Typing coverage differed by locus: A, B, C, DRB1 and DQB1 were typed in roughly 620-640 donors, DQA1 in about 500, DPA1 in 600 to 610, and DPB1 in just under 490. The later analysis used no new phenotypic data to find candidate immune exposures, relying instead on TCR beta sequences and their occurrence across donors. An earlier analysis of roughly 580 of the donors used high-throughput TCR beta sequencing to judge whether each TCR beta V gene segment behaved as functional or pseudogenic. Donor age, sex, ethnicity and CMV serostatus were compiled alongside the repertoire data. The study aimed to test whether cataloging public T cell receptors could reveal signatures of past pathogen exposure. To predict cytomegalovirus infection status, the study brought together high-throughput TCR immunosequencing, statistical association of individual TCRs with disease status, and machine learning. Besides the first cohort of 550 to 750 subjects, a separate validation cohort made up of 120 different subjects was used. A later genetic analysis used genome-wide SNP genotypes for about 60% of the roughly 700 donors, treating that subset as a discovery cohort. Both class I and class II loci were covered by HLA typing, at four-digit resolution. An early release that covered about 600 HLA-typed donors contained approximately 320 gigabases of sequencing data and 80 million or so unique TCR sequences. The paper as a whole reports these results and caveats: In a later analysis, most CMV-associated TCR beta chains were found to appear HLA-restricted, with HLA associations seemingly driven largely by CMV exposure. The presence/absence analyses assumed that sequencing depth was roughly uniform across donors, and that assumption may not be true. A cluster of highly shared sequence variants was judged likely to be a technical artifact of the sequencing pipeline. Because counts were too low, approximately 15 rarely observed V segments, including chromosome 9 orphons, were excluded from the earlier analysis of roughly 580 of the donors. Compared with the roughly 700-donor mean, donors in an Asian-associated ancestry cluster had fewer N-insertions in productive TCRs, according to a later genetic analysis. The 87-base-pair reads could not distinguish some IMGT-functional V segments, including TRBV6-2 and TRBV6-3, so those segments were excluded. In the study, about 150 TCR beta chains were listed as associated with cytomegalovirus. V-gene and J-gene trimming of TCR beta chains was associated with a missense DCLRE1C variant in a later genetic analysis, and the association was replicated in an independent cohort. A later analysis found that HLA-associated TCR beta chains were more clonally expanded and had lower generation probabilities than equally common non-associated chains. At a false discovery rate of 0.05, a later analysis linked some 17,000 TCR beta sequences to specific HLA alleles. Because HLA typing was unavailable for some donors at each locus, only the typed subset was used in association tests. In both the original and validation cohorts, the classifier was reported to diagnose cytomegalovirus status with high specificity and sensitivity. A few of the identified cytomegalovirus-associated TCR beta chains were confirmed in vitro to be specific for cytomegalovirus antigens. In a later analysis, the rate of TCR association differed among HLA loci, with DRB1 alleles having the most associated TCRs and HLA-C alleles having the fewest. According to the authors, the approach could potentially be generalized to other disease states and immunological phenotypes. Across donors, most TCR sequences were observed very rarely, whereas some public TCRs were present in many individuals. A further reported finding was that TCR beta sequences accurately predicted the HLA-A and HLA-B alleles for most subjects in the first cohort. When HLA alleles, especially DR and DQ, strongly co-occurred, attributing TCR associations to individual alleles was difficult. Linkage disequilibrium might explain the correlated functional status among segregating V segments, but an unknown experimental factor could not be excluded. For the cohort, immune exposure information was limited to CMV serostatus. The cohort was sequenced for TCR beta chains only, and without alpha or paired-chain data the features that could be detected were limited. A later analysis reported that several top co-occurrence clusters appeared linked to parvovirus B19, influenza, CMV and Epstein-Barr virus. An earlier analysis of several hundred of the donors showed that most TCR beta V segments appeared in productive rearrangements either about 90% or about 30% of the time, which broadly matched IMGT annotations.

With regard to this clone: The specificity of this receptor is unknown. Within one base of it there is no much larger clone, and no base qualities were kept.

The cohort was made up of 650 to 700 healthy bone marrow donors. All cohort members were sampled while nominally healthy, although unrecorded immune exposures were likely present. The donor tested CMV seronegative, placing the donor among the roughly 350 seronegative members of the cohort. A peripheral blood sample was provided by each donor, and peripheral blood mononuclear cells were used for TCR beta sequencing. The Qiagen DNeasy Blood Extraction Kit was used to extract genomic DNA from the blood cell samples. The library was made by the immunoSEQ multiplex PCR assay. For the multiplex PCR, a mixture combining 60 forward primers for TCR Vbeta segments and 13 reverse primers for TCR Jbeta segments was used. A multiplex PCR assay on genomic DNA amplified the CDR3 region of rearranged TCR beta genes. The Illumina HiSeq System was used to sequence the amplified TCR beta libraries as 87-base-pair reads. The published analysis was carried out like this. Across the 670 or so repertoires, a later analysis counted tens of millions of unique TCR beta chains, 9 million to 14 million of which were shared by at least two donors. To remove PCR and sequencing errors, raw reads were error-corrected and collapsed into unique sequences using a nearest-neighbor algorithm that merged closely related sequences. CDR3 sequences were aligned to IMGT reference sequences to assign V, D and J gene segments. Each retained sequence needed at least a six-nucleotide match to both a V gene segment and a J gene segment. Rearrangements were classified as productive when the CDR3 lacked stop codons and remained in frame with V and J, and all other rearrangements were classified as non-productive. Following IMGT convention, CDR3 was defined as the stretch from the second conserved V-encoded cysteine up to the conserved J-encoded phenylalanine. The earlier analysis of about 590 of the donors excluded sequences that lacked an unambiguous match to a single V gene segment. An earlier analysis of just under 600 of the donors called V segments functional above 56.7% productive rearrangements and segregating when the between-donor standard deviation exceeded 5%. A statistical classification framework was developed to diagnose cytomegalovirus status using the catalog of TCR beta chain sequences. In a later analysis, V and J genes were assigned by comparing TCR nucleotide sequences against IMGT/GENE-DB human TR gene sequences. The TCRdist pipeline was used in a later analysis to assign CDR3 sequences and most-parsimonious VDJ recombination scenarios. In a later analysis, each TCR beta chain was defined by its CDR3 amino acid sequence together with its V-gene family, and reads without a unique V-gene family were excluded. To address suspected cross-contamination and a sequencing artifact, a later analysis removed approximately 600 highly shared, low-generation-probability nucleotide sequences. For each public chain, a later analysis derived a clonal expansion index from normalized ranks of inferred template counts within each repertoire. Generation probabilities in a later analysis came from a VDJ recombination model fitted to out-of-frame rearrangements, and those results were checked against IGoR. In a later analysis, TCR-TCR, TCR-HLA and TCR-CMV co-occurrence was scored with hypergeometric tests, and a repertoire-size bias correction was applied to TCR pairs. A later analysis estimated false discovery rates by permuting HLA or CMV assignments 20 times. In a later analysis, co-occurring TCRs were grouped using DBSCAN, with TCRdist sequence similarity added in when clustering inside HLA-allele-positive subsets. For co-occurrence clustering, repertoires with fewer than 30,000 or more than 120,000 public chains were excluded, along with about five repertoires with anomalous nucleotide sharing. TCRdb provides this immuneACCESS table in a form limited to in-frame rearrangements. Some clones are lacking; in checked studies, under half of them reflect an unresolved V gene, and why the rest are absent is not known. From that table come the V and J calls and clone size; the DNA was used to work out D and trimming. The sample table contains under 150,000 clones; only one count was recorded for around 79% of them. The top ten clonotypes cover 1.5% to 2% of the sample.

The junction shows trimming of 0 bases on V and 5 bases on J, plus 9 bases between the germline ends. The CDR3 starts with the cysteine, ends with the phenylalanine, and has 14 residues. The read is trimmed to its CDR3 DNA, 42 bases read in frame from base 1. From a lookup of the germline V gene, CDR1 and CDR2 are SGHRS and YFSETQ. The specimen was PBMCs. The sequence derives from a woman younger than 45 in good health and CMV-seronegative. The sequence links TRBV5-1 to TRBJ2-1; a confident D gene designation cannot be given. The CDR3 region: CASSLELEDNEQFF. At the DNA level, the sequence is TGCGCCAGCAGCTTGGAGCTAGAAGACAATGAGCAGTTCTTC.